The following is a T cell receptor (beta chain) sequence with its context. These data come from a study of blood T cell repertoires in COVID-19. Study summary: Italy, Spain and the United States were the sources of the convalescent and acute COVID-19 samples. T cells, B-cell-depleted T cells, or PBMCs supplied cDNA or gDNA.

V was shortened by 3 bases and J by 1 base, with 7 bases between the two germline ends. This CDR3 is 14 amino acids long. Germline CDR1 reads MDHEN; CDR2 reads SYDVKM. In the original analysis: Quantification of nucleated cells was approximated via reference gene primer amplification. Repertoires were generated with immunoSEQ multiplex PCR, while TCRdb's copy carries only in-frame clones and drops some. V and J calls and clone size are given by that table; D and trimming were obtained from the DNA. The data show about 250,000 clones, nearly 90% seen once. The sequencing input was peripheral blood. The sequence was obtained from a man aged 18-30 years with active or convalescent COVID-19. The rearrangement uses TRBV28 and TRBJ1-3, with a weak D call TRBD1 (5 bases). The CDR3 bases are TGTGCCAGCAGTTTCGGGGGGTCTGGAAACACCATATATTTT. It is translated as CASSFGGSGNTIYF. The variable domain in full, completed from reference TRBV28 and TRBJ1-3, reads DVKVTQSSRYLVKRTGEKVFLECVQDMDHENMFWYRQDPGLGLRLIYFSYDVKMKEKGDIPEGYSVSREKKERFSLILESASTNQTSMYLCASSFGGSGNTIYFGEGSWLTVV.